This TCR beta chain was sequenced in a study of blood T cell repertoires in COVID-19 (dated by TCRdb to about 2020). Some background on the complete study: Samples covering the acute and convalescent phases of COVID-19 were provided by collaborators in the United States, Italy and Spain. The material from the prospective study consisted of cDNA or gDNA derived from T cells, B-cell-depleted T cells, or PBMCs. HLA class I and class II types, where available, came from metadata supplied by the sample provider rather than from assay-based typing. Subjects who had been exposed to COVID-19, were actively infected with it, or had recovered from it provided the deeply sampled blood TCRbeta repertoires that made up the dataset. The samples were drawn from two sources: the first 160 participants of the ongoing ImmuneRACE study, and 1,254 subjects contributed by 6 global collaborators. The sample metadata nearly always contained a de-identified subject ID, COVID-19 status, age in years and sex. A freely available public database, intended as a resource for researchers studying the immune response to SARS-CoV-2, is where the repertoires were released.

Study-wide findings and limitations: Clinical and demographic metadata were provided uncurated, with the amount varying by source and participant.

V is shortened by 1 base, J by 0 bases, and the region joining them spans 10 bases. From the germline V gene, CDR1 is SGHTA and CDR2 is FQGNSA. Including the terminal cysteine and phenylalanine, the CDR3 comprises 16 residues. The retained sequence is limited to the CDR3, 48 bases, with the frame set at the first base. The immunoSEQ Assay, a bias-controlled multiplex PCR, was used to amplify TCRbeta CDR3 regions from genomic DNA. The authors' pipeline ran thus. The number of nucleated cells in each sample was estimated by amplification of reference gene primers within the assay. Sequence reads were collapsed and filtered to measure the absolute abundance of every unique TCRbeta CDR3 rearrangement. For each sample, productive Simpson clonality was calculated by taking the square root of Simpson's diversity index across productive rearrangements. TCRdb took this table from immuneACCESS and kept in-frame rearrangements with V and J called. Such tables lack part of the clones; where checked against another copy, unresolved V genes explain under half of the gap, and the rest is unexplained. Clone size and the V and J calls come from that table; the DNA yielded D and trimming. In this sample the table shows around 310,000 clones, over 75% of which occur a single time. The top ten hold 6.5% to 8% of the sample.

In Seattle, one collaborating source enrolled patients while the infection was active and tracked those patients longitudinally over the course of disease. The collaborating institutions used their own protocols to collect whole blood in K2EDTA tubes. Collaborator samples were shipped for TCRbeta analysis as frozen whole blood, isolated PBMCs, or DNA extracted from either sample type. Remarks on this clone: Its antigen has not been determined. Nothing much larger sits one base from this clone, and base qualities are not available.

The sequenced material came from peripheral blood. This receptor was obtained from a woman in her thirties with COVID-19, enrolled during active disease. The rearrangement joined TRBV7-2 to TRBJ2-4, and possibly TRBD2, on 6 matching bases. The CDR3 protein sequence reads: CASSLEAGLAKNIQYF. At the DNA level, the sequence is TGTGCCAGCAGCTTAGAGGCGGGACTAGCCAAAAACATTCAGTACTTC.